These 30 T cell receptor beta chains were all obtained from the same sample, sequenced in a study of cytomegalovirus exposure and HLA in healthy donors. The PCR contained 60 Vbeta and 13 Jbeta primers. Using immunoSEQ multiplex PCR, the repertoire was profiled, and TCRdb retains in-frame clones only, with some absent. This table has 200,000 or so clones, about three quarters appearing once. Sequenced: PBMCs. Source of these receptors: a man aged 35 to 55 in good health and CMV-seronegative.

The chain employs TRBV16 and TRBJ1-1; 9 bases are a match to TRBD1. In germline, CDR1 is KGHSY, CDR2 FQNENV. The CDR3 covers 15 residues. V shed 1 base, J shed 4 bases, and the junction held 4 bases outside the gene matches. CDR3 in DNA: TGTGCCAGCAGCCAATTAGAACAGGGGGCCACTGAAGCTTTCTTT. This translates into CASSQLEQGATEAFF.

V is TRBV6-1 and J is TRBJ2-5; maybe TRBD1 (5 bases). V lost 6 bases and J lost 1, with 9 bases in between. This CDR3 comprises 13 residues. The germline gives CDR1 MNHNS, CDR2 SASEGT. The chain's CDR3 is CASRGHPQETQYF. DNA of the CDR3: TGTGCCAGCAGAGGACATCCCCAAGAGACCCAGTACTTC.

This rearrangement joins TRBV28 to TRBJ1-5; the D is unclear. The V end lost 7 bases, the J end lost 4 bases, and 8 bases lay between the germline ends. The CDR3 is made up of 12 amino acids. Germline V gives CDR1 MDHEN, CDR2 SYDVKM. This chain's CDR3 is CASTGVNQPQHF. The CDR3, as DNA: TGTGCCAGCACCGGGGTAAATCAGCCCCAGCATTTT.

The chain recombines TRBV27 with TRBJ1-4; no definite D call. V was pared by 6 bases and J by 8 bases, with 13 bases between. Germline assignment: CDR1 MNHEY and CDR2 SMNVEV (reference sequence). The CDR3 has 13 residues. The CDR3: CASSPRTNEKLFF. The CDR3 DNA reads TGTGCCAGCAGCCCGCGTACCAACGAAAAACTGTTTTTT.

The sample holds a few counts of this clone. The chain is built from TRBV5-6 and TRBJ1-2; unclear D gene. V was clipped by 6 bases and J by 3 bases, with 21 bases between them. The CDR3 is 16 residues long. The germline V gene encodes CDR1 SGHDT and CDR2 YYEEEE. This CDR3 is CASTGSVRKPHYGYTF. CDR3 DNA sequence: TGTGCCAGCACAGGATCGGTCAGGAAACCCCACTATGGCTACACCTTC.

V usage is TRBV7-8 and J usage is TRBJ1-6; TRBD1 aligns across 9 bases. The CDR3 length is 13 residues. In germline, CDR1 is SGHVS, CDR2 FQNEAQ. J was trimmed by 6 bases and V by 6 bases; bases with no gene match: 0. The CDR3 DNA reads TGTGCCAGCAGGGGACAGGGTAATTCACCCCTCCACTTT. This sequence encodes CASRGQGNSPLHF. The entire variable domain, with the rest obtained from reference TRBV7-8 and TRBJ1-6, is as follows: GAGVSQSPRYKVAKRGQDVALRCDPISGHVSLFWYQQALGQGPEFLTYFQNEAQLDKSGLPSDRFFAERPEGSVSTLKIQRTQQEDSAVYLCASRGQGNSPLHFGNGTRLTVT.

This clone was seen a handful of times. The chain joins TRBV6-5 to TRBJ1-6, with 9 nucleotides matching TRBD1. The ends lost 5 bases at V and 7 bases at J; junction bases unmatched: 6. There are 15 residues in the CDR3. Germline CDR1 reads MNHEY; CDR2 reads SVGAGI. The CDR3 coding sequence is TGTGCCAGCAGTCTAGGGACAGGGCTCAATTCACCCCTCCACTTT. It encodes CASSLGTGLNSPLHF.

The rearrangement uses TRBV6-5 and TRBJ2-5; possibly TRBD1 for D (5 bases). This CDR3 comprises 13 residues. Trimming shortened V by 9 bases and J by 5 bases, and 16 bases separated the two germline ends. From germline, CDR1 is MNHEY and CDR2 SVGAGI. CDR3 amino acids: CASQYLGRETQYF. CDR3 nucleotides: TGTGCCAGTCAGTATTTGGGGCGGGAGACCCAGTACTTC.

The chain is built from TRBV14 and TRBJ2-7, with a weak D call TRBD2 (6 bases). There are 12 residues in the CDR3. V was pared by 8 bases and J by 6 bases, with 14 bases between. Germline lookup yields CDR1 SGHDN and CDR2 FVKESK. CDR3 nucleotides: TGTGCCAGCCGGGACGGGGGTTTCGAGCAGTACTTC. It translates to CASRDGGFEQYF.

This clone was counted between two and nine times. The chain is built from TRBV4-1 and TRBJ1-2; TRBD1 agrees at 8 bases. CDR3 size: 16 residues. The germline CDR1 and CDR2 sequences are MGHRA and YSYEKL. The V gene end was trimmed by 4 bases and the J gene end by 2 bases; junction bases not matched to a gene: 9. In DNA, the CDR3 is TGCGCCAGCAGCCCCTTCGGAGGACAGGGCAACTATGGCTACACCTTC. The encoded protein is CASSPFGGQGNYGYTF.

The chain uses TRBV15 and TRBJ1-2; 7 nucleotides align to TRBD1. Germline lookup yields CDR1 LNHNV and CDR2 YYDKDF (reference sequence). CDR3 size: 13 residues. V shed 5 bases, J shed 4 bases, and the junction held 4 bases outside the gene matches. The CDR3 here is CATSEGASYGYTF. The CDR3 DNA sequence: TGTGCCACCAGCGAGGGGGCAAGCTATGGCTACACCTTC.

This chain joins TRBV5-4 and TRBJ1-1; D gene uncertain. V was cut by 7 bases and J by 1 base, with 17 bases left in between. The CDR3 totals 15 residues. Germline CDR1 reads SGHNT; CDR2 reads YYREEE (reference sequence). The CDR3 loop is CASQLRVPGNTEAFF. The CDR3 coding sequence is TGTGCCAGCCAGCTCCGGGTCCCGGGGAACACTGAAGCTTTCTTT.

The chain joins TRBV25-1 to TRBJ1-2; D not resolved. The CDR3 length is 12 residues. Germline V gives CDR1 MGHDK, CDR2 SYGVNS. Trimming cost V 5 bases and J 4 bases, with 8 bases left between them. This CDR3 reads CASSQRFYGYTF. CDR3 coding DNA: TGTGCCAGCAGTCAACGGTTCTATGGCTACACCTTC.

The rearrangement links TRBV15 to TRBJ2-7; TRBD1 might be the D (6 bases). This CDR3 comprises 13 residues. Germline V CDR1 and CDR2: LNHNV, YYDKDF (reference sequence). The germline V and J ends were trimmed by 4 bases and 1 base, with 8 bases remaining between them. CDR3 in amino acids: CATSMQGSYEQYF. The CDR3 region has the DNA TGTGCCACCAGCATGCAGGGGTCCTACGAGCAGTACTTC.

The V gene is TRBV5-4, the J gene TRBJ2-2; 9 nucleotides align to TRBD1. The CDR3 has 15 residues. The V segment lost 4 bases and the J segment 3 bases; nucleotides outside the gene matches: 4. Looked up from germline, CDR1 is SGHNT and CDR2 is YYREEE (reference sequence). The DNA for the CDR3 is TGTGCCAGCAGCCCGGGACAGGGCGACACCGGGGAGCTGTTTTTT. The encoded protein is CASSPGQGDTGELFF.

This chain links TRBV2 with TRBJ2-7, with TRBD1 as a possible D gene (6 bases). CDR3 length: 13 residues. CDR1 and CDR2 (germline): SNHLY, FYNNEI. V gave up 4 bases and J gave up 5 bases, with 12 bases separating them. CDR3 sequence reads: CASSAQGNNEQYF. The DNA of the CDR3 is TGTGCCAGCAGTGCACAGGGAAACAACGAGCAGTACTTC.

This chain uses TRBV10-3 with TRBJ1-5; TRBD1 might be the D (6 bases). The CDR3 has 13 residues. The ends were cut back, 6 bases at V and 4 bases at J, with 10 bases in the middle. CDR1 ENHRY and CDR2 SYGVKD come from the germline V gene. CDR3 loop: CAIRPDSNQPQHF. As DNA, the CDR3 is TGTGCCATCAGGCCGGACAGTAATCAGCCCCAGCATTTT.

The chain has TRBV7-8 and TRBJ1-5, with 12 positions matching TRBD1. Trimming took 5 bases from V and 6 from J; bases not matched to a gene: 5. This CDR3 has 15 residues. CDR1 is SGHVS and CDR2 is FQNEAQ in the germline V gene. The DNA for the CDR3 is TGTGCCAGCAGCCAGGGACAGGGGGCAAGTCAGCCCCAGCATTTT. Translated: CASSQGQGASQPQHF. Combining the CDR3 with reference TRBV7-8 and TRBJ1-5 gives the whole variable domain GAGVSQSPRYKVAKRGQDVALRCDPISGHVSLFWYQQALGQGPEFLTYFQNEAQLDKSGLPSDRFFAERPEGSVSTLKIQRTQQEDSAVYLCASSQGQGASQPQHFGDGTRLSIL.

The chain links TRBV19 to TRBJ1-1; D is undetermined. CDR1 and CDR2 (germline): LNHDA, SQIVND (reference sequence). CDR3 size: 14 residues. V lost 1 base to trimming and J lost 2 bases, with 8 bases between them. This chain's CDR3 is CASSIGAINTEAFF. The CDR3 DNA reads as TGTGCCAGTAGTATAGGCGCGATCAACACTGAAGCTTTCTTT.

Here the CDR3 reads CASSSWTGGADTQYF. For the CDR3, the DNA is TGTGCCAGTAGTTCCTGGACAGGGGGGGCAGATACGCAGTATTTT. The rearrangement joins TRBV19 to TRBJ2-3; 10 bases align to TRBD1. This CDR3 has 15 amino acids. Germline V gene sequence: CDR1 LNHDA, CDR2 SQIVND (reference sequence). The V and J ends lost 5 bases and 4 bases, in that order; junction bases with no gene match: 6.

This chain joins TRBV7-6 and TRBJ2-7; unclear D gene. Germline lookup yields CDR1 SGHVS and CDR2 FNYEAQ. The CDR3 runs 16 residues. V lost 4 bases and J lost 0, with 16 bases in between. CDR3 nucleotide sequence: TGTGCCAGCAGCTCGGCTGGTCAGGCGAGCTCCTACGAGCAGTACTTC. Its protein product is CASSSAGQASSYEQYF.

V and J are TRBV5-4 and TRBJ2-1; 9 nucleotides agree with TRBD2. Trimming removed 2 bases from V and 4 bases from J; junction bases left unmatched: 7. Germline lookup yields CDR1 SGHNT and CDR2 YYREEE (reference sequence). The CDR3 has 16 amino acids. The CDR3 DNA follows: TGTGCCAGCAGCTTCACTAGCGGGCACAATTACAATGAGCAGTTCTTC. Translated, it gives CASSFTSGHNYNEQFF.

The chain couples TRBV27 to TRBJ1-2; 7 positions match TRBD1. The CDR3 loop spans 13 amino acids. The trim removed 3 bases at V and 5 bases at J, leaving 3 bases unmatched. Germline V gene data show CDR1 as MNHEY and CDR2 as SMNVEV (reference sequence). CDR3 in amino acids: CASSFTGEYGYTF. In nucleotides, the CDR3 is TGTGCCAGCAGTTTTACAGGGGAGTATGGCTACACCTTC.

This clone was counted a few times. The CDR3 DNA reads as TGTGCCAGCAGCCCCCATTACTATAATGAAAAACTGTTTTTT. It encodes CASSPHYYNEKLFF. This chain joins TRBV7-9 and TRBJ1-4; D is unresolved. Germline V gene lookup returns CDR1 SEHNR and CDR2 FQNEAQ (reference sequence). Trimming took off 5 bases at V and 4 bases at J, with 11 bases between the two ends. The CDR3 loop spans 14 amino acids.

The CDR3 DNA reads TGTGCCAGCTCACCAGGAATCCGGGACAGGGAATTGTATTTT. It yields the protein CASSPGIRDRELYF. V gene TRBV18 combines with J gene TRBJ1-3; 9 nucleotides align to TRBD1. Trimming at V came to 2 bases and at J to 16 bases, leaving 12 bases not matched to a gene. The CDR3 length is 14 residues. In germline, CDR1 is KGHSH, CDR2 LQKENI.

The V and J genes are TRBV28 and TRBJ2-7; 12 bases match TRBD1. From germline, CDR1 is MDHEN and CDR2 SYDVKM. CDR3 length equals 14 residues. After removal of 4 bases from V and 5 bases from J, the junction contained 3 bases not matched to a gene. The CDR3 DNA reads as TGTGCCAGCAGTTGGGACAGGGGGCAGGACGAGCAGTACTTC. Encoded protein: CASSWDRGQDEQYF.

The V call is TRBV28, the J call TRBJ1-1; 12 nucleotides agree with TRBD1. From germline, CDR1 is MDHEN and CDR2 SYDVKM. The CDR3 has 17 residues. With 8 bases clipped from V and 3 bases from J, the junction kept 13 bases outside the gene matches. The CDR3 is CASRLLGQGAKYTEAFF. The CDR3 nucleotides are TGTGCCAGCCGCCTTCTGGGACAGGGGGCGAAGTACACTGAAGCTTTCTTT.

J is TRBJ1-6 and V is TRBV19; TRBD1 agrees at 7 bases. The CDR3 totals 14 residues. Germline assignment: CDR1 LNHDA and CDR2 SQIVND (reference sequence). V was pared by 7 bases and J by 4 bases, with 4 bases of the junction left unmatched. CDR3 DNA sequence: TGTGCCAGTAAGGAGGGGGCATATAATTCACCCCTCCACTTT. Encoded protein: CASKEGAYNSPLHF.

The CDR3 is CASSSARRREEGGENIQYF. The DNA for the CDR3 is TGTGCCAGCAGCTCGGCCCGAAGGCGGGAGGAGGGAGGGGAAAACATTCAGTACTTC. This chain links TRBV13 with TRBJ2-4; 8 bases are shared with TRBD2. J gave up 5 bases and V 4 bases, and 19 bases lay outside the gene matches. Germline CDR1 is PRHDT and CDR2 is FYEKMQ (reference sequence). The CDR3 runs to 19 residues.

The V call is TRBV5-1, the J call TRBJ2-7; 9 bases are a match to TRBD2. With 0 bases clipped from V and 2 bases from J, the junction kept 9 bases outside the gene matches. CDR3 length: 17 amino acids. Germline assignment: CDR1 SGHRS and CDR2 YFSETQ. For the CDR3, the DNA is TGCGCCAGCAGCTTGGCCTACGAAGCGGGAGGCACCTACGAGCAGTACTTC. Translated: CASSLAYEAGGTYEQYF. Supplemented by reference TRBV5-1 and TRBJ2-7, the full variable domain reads KAGVTQTPRYLIKTRGQQVTLSCSPISGHRSVSWYQQTPGQGLQFLFEYFSETQRNKGNFPGRFSGRQFSNSRSEMNVSTLELGDSALYLCASSLAYEAGGTYEQYFGPGTRLTVT.